This T cell receptor beta chain originates from a study of blood T cell repertoires in COVID-19. Study at large: Samples of COVID-19 (acute and convalescent) were obtained from the United States, Italy and Spain. Sources were T cells, B-cell-depleted T cells, or PBMCs; the material itself was cDNA or gDNA.

Repertoires were generated with immunoSEQ multiplex PCR, while TCRdb's copy carries only in-frame clones and drops some. The sample lists 25,000 to 30,000 clones; roughly 90% were seen once. CDR3 length: 15 amino acids. J was trimmed by 2 bases and V by 2 bases; bases with no gene match: 6. CDR1 KGHSH and CDR2 LQKENI come from the germline V gene. This clone appeared once. V usage is TRBV18 and J usage is TRBJ2-7, with 7 bases aligning to TRBD2. Sequencing was done on a sample of peripheral blood. The origin of this receptor is a human donor in a cohort sampled during active COVID-19. The CDR3 sequence: CASSPNGGSAYEQYF. In DNA form, the CDR3 reads TGTGCCAGCTCACCAAATGGCGGGAGCGCCTACGAGCAGTACTTC.